This TCR beta chain was sequenced in a study of CD8 T cells in ankylosing spondylitis. As the method for making TCR beta libraries, quantitative 5'-RACE with molecular barcodes was used. TCRdb recomputed calls from the 5' RACE reads with MiXCR, one row per CDR3 protein. The sample holds 150,000 to 200,000 distinct CDR3 sequences; about 9.9% are singletons and the top ten take about 28%. This clonotype was observed at least ten times. Its antigen is not known. Study findings and constraints: Peripheral blood samples showed relatively rare disease-linked clones, and these clones were CD8+. From matched ankylosing spondylitis synovial fluid, disease-linked clones were reportedly recovered at significantly enriched levels.

The CDR3 runs to 11 residues. The V gene's germline CDR1 is DFQATT and CDR2 SNEGSKA (reference sequence). V lost 5 bases to trimming and J lost 9 bases, with 11 bases between them. What was sequenced was blood, either unsorted or a sorted T cell fraction (not recorded which). The TCR comes from a male donor with ankylosing spondylitis or in good health (not recorded which). The rearrangement links TRBV20-1 to TRBJ2-1; D may be TRBD1 or TRBD2 (5 bases each). CDR3 protein: CSASRGVEQFF. The CDR3 DNA sequence: TGCAGTGCTTCTAGAGGGGTTGAGCAGTTCTTC.